Listed below are T cell receptor beta chains from one sample, sequenced in a study of TIL therapy for anti-PD-1-resistant metastatic lung cancer. Clones were read by immunoSEQ multiplex PCR, and TCRdb kept only the in-frame ones, dropping some. The sample lists about 95,000 clones; around 71% were seen once. The sample in question was tumor tissue, obtained at baseline. These receptors came from a person aged 25 to 85 with non-small cell lung cancer. CDR3s include the opening cysteine and the closing phenylalanine or tryptophan. D genes are given only for firm matches. Clone size is shown for a subset of rows, as once, few, many or a class of expanded clone.

V: TRBV6-2/TRBV6-3
J: TRBJ1-6
size: -
D: -
DNA: TGTGCCAGCAGTTACGCTCCGGGAAACCGAGATAATTCACCCCTCCACTTT
CDR3: CASSYAPGNRDNSPLHF

V: TRBV5-1
J: TRBJ2-1
size: -
D: -
DNA: TGCGCCAGCAGCTCCTCCTTACAGGGATTAGGTGGCGATGAGCAGTTCTTC
CDR3: CASSSSLQGLGGDEQFF

V: TRBV5-1
J: TRBJ1-1
size: -
D: -
DNA: TGCGCCAGCAGCTTGTGGGCCGGGACCAACACTGAAGCTTTCTTT
CDR3: CASSLWAGTNTEAFF

V: TRBV7-2
J: TRBJ2-7
size: -
D: TRBD2
DNA: TGTGCCAGCAGCTTAGGCGCTAGCGGCTCCTTGGGGCAGTACTTC
CDR3: CASSLGASGSLGQYF

V: TRBV19
J: TRBJ1-5
size: -
D: -
DNA: TGTGCCAGTAGCGGGCAATGGGGCAATCAGCCCCAGCATTTT
CDR3: CASSGQWGNQPQHF

V: TRBV28
J: TRBJ2-7
size: -
D: TRBD1
DNA: TGTGCCAGCACCTCAGGGGGCGCCCCCGACGAGCAGTACTTC
CDR3: CASTSGGAPDEQYF

V: TRBV7-3
J: TRBJ2-3
size: once
D: TRBD2
DNA: TGTGCCAGCAGCCCATACGGACTAGCGGGGGGCACAGATACGCAGTATTTT
CDR3: CASSPYGLAGGTDTQYF

V: TRBV5-8
J: TRBJ1-5
size: -
D: -
DNA: TGTGCCAGCAGCTTGTGGTACGGGGGGGAGAACGTTCTGAGCAATCAGCCCCAGCATTTT
CDR3: CASSLWYGGENVLSNQPQHF

V: TRBV5-6
J: TRBJ1-2
size: -
D: -
DNA: TGTGCCAGCAGCTTAGGCAGGCCGTATGGCTACACCTTC
CDR3: CASSLGRPYGYTF

V: TRBV19
J: TRBJ2-7
size: -
D: -
DNA: TGTGCCAGTAGTATGACCGGGACTCTTAGGGGCGAGCAGTACTTC
CDR3: CASSMTGTLRGEQYF

V: TRBV19
J: TRBJ2-2
size: -
D: TRBD2
DNA: TGTGCCAGTTCCGGACTAGCGATTAACACCGGGGAGCTGTTTTTT
CDR3: CASSGLAINTGELFF

V: TRBV5-5
J: TRBJ1-1
size: few
D: -
DNA: TGTGCCAGCAACCTCCTGGGACGGATGAACACTGAAGCTTTCTTT
CDR3: CASNLLGRMNTEAFF

V: TRBV28
J: TRBJ1-4
size: -
D: -
DNA: TGTGCCAGCAGTTCCCCCCCCGGGCGGCAGCTAAATGAAAAACTGTTTTTT
CDR3: CASSSPPGRQLNEKLFF

V: TRBV18
J: TRBJ2-1
size: -
D: -
DNA: TGTGCCAGCTCACCACGAATTACAGCCAACTCCTACAATGAGCAGTTCTTC
CDR3: CASSPRITANSYNEQFF

V: TRBV2
J: TRBJ2-7
size: -
D: TRBD2
DNA: TGTGCCAGCAGTGATTCTCCAGCGGGAACCTACGAGCAGTACTTC
CDR3: CASSDSPAGTYEQYF

V: TRBV19
J: TRBJ1-2
size: -
D: -
DNA: TGTGCCAGTAGTATTTCCCATGGCTACACCTTC
CDR3: CASSISHGYTF